The rows below give T cell receptor beta chains drawn from one sample of a study of CD8+ T cells in alopecia areata. Here immunoSEQ multiplex PCR was the method, and the copy in TCRdb shows in-frame clones only, minus some. This table holds roughly 92,000 clones, about 71% found once. The starting material was CD8+ T cells sorted from blood, obtained at approximately week 45, from a patient treated with tofacitinib. The receptor source for this set is a human donor with alopecia areata. Each CDR3 is given with its conserved first and last residue. Each record gives: CDR3 DNA, CDR3 protein, J gene, V gene, D gene, clone size. D genes are given only for firm matches. The size field is filled for only some rows; it gives once, few, many or a size class.

CDR3 DNA: TGTGCCAGTAGTATATCGTACAATGAGCAGTTCTTC
CDR3 protein: CASSISYNEQFF
J gene: TRBJ2-1
V gene: TRBV19
D gene: -
clone size: -

CDR3 DNA: TGCGCCAGCAGCCAAGTACTTGGCAGCCAAGAGACCCAGTACTTC
CDR3 protein: CASSQVLGSQETQYF
J gene: TRBJ2-5
V gene: TRBV4-3
D gene: -
clone size: -

CDR3 DNA: TGTGCCAGCAGCCTCGGGACGGGCCCTGGGCACACCTTC
CDR3 protein: CASSLGTGPGHTF
J gene: TRBJ1-2
V gene: TRBV7-9
D gene: -
clone size: -

CDR3 DNA: TGTGCCAGCAGTTACTCTGCAGGGGGCGGCACAGATACGCAGTATTTT
CDR3 protein: CASSYSAGGGTDTQYF
J gene: TRBJ2-3
V gene: TRBV6-4
D gene: TRBD1
clone size: few

CDR3 DNA: TGCAGCGTTGAAGCGGCAGGGTCTTCCTACGAGCAGTACTTC
CDR3 protein: CSVEAAGSSYEQYF
J gene: TRBJ2-7
V gene: TRBV29-1
D gene: -
clone size: -

CDR3 DNA: TGTGCCATCAGTGAGTCGGGGGGAGAGCAGTACTTC
CDR3 protein: CAISESGGEQYF
J gene: TRBJ2-7
V gene: TRBV10-3
D gene: -
clone size: few

CDR3 DNA: TGTGCCAGCAGTTATGTGGCAGGGGGCCAATCTAACTATGGCTACACCTTC
CDR3 protein: CASSYVAGGQSNYGYTF
J gene: TRBJ1-2
V gene: TRBV6-7
D gene: TRBD1
clone size: -

CDR3 DNA: TGTGCCAGCAGTGAAATGCAGGGTACAGATACGCAGTATTTT
CDR3 protein: CASSEMQGTDTQYF
J gene: TRBJ2-3
V gene: TRBV6-4
D gene: -
clone size: -

CDR3 DNA: TGTGCCTGGAGTGTACTAGCGTCTAGCACAGATACGCAGTATTTT
CDR3 protein: CAWSVLASSTDTQYF
J gene: TRBJ2-3
V gene: TRBV30
D gene: TRBD2
clone size: -

CDR3 DNA: TGCAGCGTTGAAGAAGGGTTGTATTCGGATGGCTACACCTTC
CDR3 protein: CSVEEGLYSDGYTF
J gene: TRBJ1-2
V gene: TRBV29-1
D gene: -
clone size: few

CDR3 DNA: TGTGCCAGCAGCCCCAGGGGGCTTGAGCAGTTCTTC
CDR3 protein: CASSPRGLEQFF
J gene: TRBJ2-1
V gene: TRBV7-2
D gene: TRBD1
clone size: -

CDR3 DNA: TGCAGCGTTGAGGGGTCAGATACGCAGTATTTT
CDR3 protein: CSVEGSDTQYF
J gene: TRBJ2-3
V gene: TRBV29-1
D gene: -
clone size: -

CDR3 DNA: TGTGCCACCAGCAGAGCTGAAGGGTCGAATTCACCCCTCCACTTT
CDR3 protein: CATSRAEGSNSPLHF
J gene: TRBJ1-6
V gene: TRBV15
D gene: -
clone size: once

CDR3 DNA: TGTGCCACCAGCCCCCGGCTAGGAGGGGGCTGGACAGATACGCAGTATTTT
CDR3 protein: CATSPRLGGGWTDTQYF
J gene: TRBJ2-3
V gene: TRBV15
D gene: -
clone size: -

CDR3 DNA: TGTGCCAGCAGCCTCCGACAGGGTAGAACAGATACGCAGTATTTT
CDR3 protein: CASSLRQGRTDTQYF
J gene: TRBJ2-3
V gene: TRBV7-8
D gene: TRBD1
clone size: -

CDR3 DNA: TGTGCCAGCAGTTCGACAGTCCAAGAGACCCAGTACTTC
CDR3 protein: CASSSTVQETQYF
J gene: TRBJ2-5
V gene: TRBV27
D gene: -
clone size: -

CDR3 DNA: TGTGCCATCAGTGAGTTGACAGGGGGCTACGAGCAGTACTTC
CDR3 protein: CAISELTGGYEQYF
J gene: TRBJ2-7
V gene: TRBV10-3
D gene: TRBD1
clone size: -

CDR3 DNA: TGTGCCAGCAGTAGGTCGAGAGGGGAGACCCAGTACTTC
CDR3 protein: CASSRSRGETQYF
J gene: TRBJ2-5
V gene: TRBV6-5
D gene: -
clone size: -

CDR3 DNA: TGTGCCACCGGGACTGGGGCCATGAACACTGAAGCTTTCTTT
CDR3 protein: CATGTGAMNTEAFF
J gene: TRBJ1-1
V gene: TRBV15
D gene: -
clone size: -

CDR3 DNA: TGCAGCGTCGCGGGGGTCACCAACAATGAGCAGTTCTTC
CDR3 protein: CSVAGVTNNEQFF
J gene: TRBJ2-1
V gene: TRBV29-1
D gene: TRBD2
clone size: once